This is a list of T cell receptor beta chains from one sample in a study of T cells in Graves' hyperthyroidism and ophthalmopathy. TCRdb redid the calling of the multiplex PCR reads with MiXCR, one entry per CDR3 protein. The table records roughly 700,000 distinct CDR3 sequences, just over 35% of them present only once. Specimen: blood. The receptor source for this set is a woman in her 40s with Graves' hyperthyroidism. Both conserved end residues are part of each CDR3. A D gene is named only where the DNA matches it firmly. Size is stated for part of the rows, as once, few or many counts, or as a class when the clone is expanded.

d_gene,v_gene,abundance,j_gene,CDR3nt,CDR3aa
-,TRBV7-2,-,TRBJ1-5,TGTGCCAGCAGCCTCCGGTCGGGGGCGGGGAAGGGGCAGCCCCAGCATTTT,CASSLRSGAGKGQPQHF
TRBD1,TRBV5-1,-,TRBJ2-5,TGCGCCAGCAGCTTGGAGGGGGCAGGGGGCAAATTAAGGACCCAGTACTTC,CASSLEGAGGKLRTQYF
-,TRBV7-2,-,TRBJ1-4,TGTGCCAGCACCCCGCCGGGAGAAGAAAAACTGTTTTTT,CASTPPGEEKLFF
-,TRBV12-3/TRBV12-4,many,TRBJ1-4,TGTGCCAGCAGTTCAAGACAGGCTAGACTGTTTTTT,CASSSRQARLFF
-,TRBV29-1,-,TRBJ2-7,TGCAGCGTCGTCGACAGGCTCAACGAGCAGTACTTC,CSVVDRLNEQYF
-,TRBV5-4,-,TRBJ2-7,TGTGCCAGCAGCCGAGGAATTTTGTCGCCCTACGAGCAGTACTTC,CASSRGILSPYEQYF
TRBD1,TRBV5-6,-,TRBJ1-2,TGTGCCAGCAGCCCCCGGGGGACAGGGGGCGAGAAGGGCTACACCTTC,CASSPRGTGGEKGYTF
TRBD1,TRBV7-2,many,TRBJ2-5,TGTGCCAGCACCTCACCGGCAGGGGGTGGAGAGACCCAGTACTTC,CASTSPAGGGETQYF
-,TRBV10-2,many,TRBJ1-2,TGCGCCAGCTTGGGGACCGCTTATGGCTACACCTTC,CASLGTAYGYTF
TRBD1,TRBV20-1,-,TRBJ2-7,TGCAGTGCTAGAGAACAGGGGGCTATTAGGTCCTACGGGCAGTACTTC,CSAREQGAIRSYGQYF
TRBD1,TRBV7-2,once,TRBJ2-7,TGCGCCAGCAGCCACTCGACAGGGCTTGCTCTCTACGAGCAGTACTTC,CASSHSTGLALYEQYF
TRBD1,TRBV7-9,few,TRBJ1-6,TGTGCCAGCAGCCGCGGACAGGAACGTTCACCCCTCCACTTT,CASSRGQERSPLHF
-,TRBV20-1,many,TRBJ2-7,TGCAGTGCTAGCCCGAAGGAGAGGAGCTACGAGCAGTACTTC,CSASPKERSYEQYF
TRBD1,TRBV19,-,TRBJ2-7,TGTGCCAGTAGTTCCCGGACAGGGGGGACGGACGAGCAGTACTTC,CASSSRTGGTDEQYF
TRBD2,TRBV20-1,-,TRBJ2-3,TGCAGTGCTAGTCGACTAGCGGGAGGGCCCCGCACAGATACGCAGTATTTT,CSASRLAGGPRTDTQYF
TRBD1,TRBV29-1,-,TRBJ1-2,TGCAGCGTTGAAGACAGGGGGCTTGGTGGCTACACCTTC,CSVEDRGLGGYTF
-,TRBV7-9,many,TRBJ1-1,TGTGCCAGCAGCTTAGCTACCTCCTCTGAAGCTTTCTTT,CASSLATSSEAFF
-,TRBV7-2,many,TRBJ2-7,TGTGCCAGCAGCTTAGTTCTGGACAGAACCTACGAGCAGTACTTC,CASSLVLDRTYEQYF
TRBD2,TRBV7-2,-,TRBJ2-1,TGTGCCAGCAGCTCAACTAGCGACTCCTACAATGAGCAGTTCTTC,CASSSTSDSYNEQFF
-,TRBV20-1,-,TRBJ2-5,TGCGCTCCCCGGCGGAGGGGCCAAGAGACCCAGTACTTC,CAPRRRGQETQYF
-,TRBV29-1,-,TRBJ1-2,TGCAGCGTTGGACAGGACCGGGGCTACACCTTC,CSVGQDRGYTF
-,TRBV2,-,TRBJ2-6,TGTGCCAGCAGTTTATCGGGACGACGCTCTGGGGCCAACGTCCTGACTTTC,CASSLSGRRSGANVLTF
TRBD2,TRBV7-9,-,TRBJ2-5,TGTGCCAGCAGTTTTAGCGGGAGGGCCTTTCAAGAGACCCAGTACTTC,CASSFSGRAFQETQYF
-,TRBV9,few,TRBJ1-3,TGTGCCAGCAGCGTAGACCCACAGGGTTACGGAAACACCATATATTTT,CASSVDPQGYGNTIYF
TRBD1,TRBV7-2,-,TRBJ1-4,TGTGCCAGCAGCGGGGGGACAGCTGAAAAACTGTTTTTT,CASSGGTAEKLFF
-,TRBV7-2,-,TRBJ2-7,TGTGCCAGCAGCTATCTCCGGGGAGGATCCTACGAGCAGTACTTC,CASSYLRGGSYEQYF
-,TRBV7-2,-,TRBJ2-7,TGTGCCAGCAGCGGGCCAGGGGACTTCGAGCAGTACTTC,CASSGPGDFEQYF
TRBD2,TRBV20-1,once,TRBJ2-5,TGCAGTGCTATGGGGCTAGCGGGGGGCCGTAGAGAGACCCAGTACTTC,CSAMGLAGGRRETQYF
TRBD1,TRBV20-1,-,TRBJ1-6,TGCAGTGCTAGACCCCCGACAGGGCTGGGTTCACCCCTCCACTTT,CSARPPTGLGSPLHF
-,TRBV7-2,-,TRBJ2-3,TGTGCCAGCAGCGGCGAGGGCGTGGATACGCAGTATTTT,CASSGEGVDTQYF
-,TRBV10-3,many,TRBJ1-2,TGTGCCATCAGTGGGGGCAGGGACTATGGCTACACCTTC,CAISGGRDYGYTF
-,TRBV7-2,-,TRBJ1-1,TGTGCCAGCAGCTTACAGCACCCCCCTGGACCGATGAACACTGAAGCTTTCTTT,CASSLQHPPGPMNTEAFF
-,TRBV7-3,-,TRBJ1-1,TGTGCCAGCAGTTTTGTCCCATATATGAACACTGAAGCTTTCTTT,CASSFVPYMNTEAFF
TRBD1,TRBV6-5,-,TRBJ1-2,TGTGCCAGCAGTTCGGGACAGGGCCGTTACGGCTACACCTTC,CASSSGQGRYGYTF
-,TRBV28,-,TRBJ2-7,TGCGCCAGCAGCGGGCGAGGATCAACCTCCTACGAGCAGTACTTC,CASSGRGSTSYEQYF
TRBD2,TRBV7-7,many,TRBJ2-5,TGTGCTAGCAGCTTAGGAGTGGGGCTAGCGGACCAAGAGACCCAGTACTTC,CASSLGVGLADQETQYF
-,TRBV11-1,-,TRBJ2-5,TGTGCCAGCAGCCCACCCGGATGGAGGACCCAGTACTTC,CASSPPGWRTQYF
-,TRBV7-9,many,TRBJ2-7,TGTGCCAGCAGCCCGACAGGCTACGAGCAGTACTTC,CASSPTGYEQYF
-,TRBV20-1,many,TRBJ1-1,TGCAGTGCTAGTCCACCGAACACTGAAGCTTTCTTT,CSASPPNTEAFF
TRBD1,TRBV7-2,few,TRBJ1-1,TGCGCCAGCAGCCAAGATCGGGCTGACAGGGCCACTGAAGCTTTCTTT,CASSQDRADRATEAFF
TRBD1,TRBV20-1,-,TRBJ1-1,TGCAGTGCTAGAGGTTCCGGGACAGGGGGGCTGAACACTGAAGCTTTCTTT,CSARGSGTGGLNTEAFF
TRBD1,TRBV19,few,TRBJ1-2,TGTGCCAGTAGGAGACAGGGTCGGTCTACCAACTATGGCTACACCTTC,CASRRQGRSTNYGYTF
TRBD1,TRBV20-1,-,TRBJ1-2,TGCAGTGCCAGTAATCTAGGTTCTGTAGGGGGCGACTATGGCTACACCTTC,CSASNLGSVGGDYGYTF
TRBD1,TRBV7-2,-,TRBJ1-1,TGTGCCGGCAGCTTAGGGCCCGGGACAGGGTCTGAAGCTTTCTTT,CAGSLGPGTGSEAFF
-,TRBV7-8,many,TRBJ2-7,TGTGCCAGCAGCCGTAGTACCTACGAGCAGTACTTC,CASSRSTYEQYF
TRBD1,TRBV6-5,-,TRBJ2-7,TGTGCCAGCAGACCCACGCAGGGGGCGTACGAGCAGTACTTC,CASRPTQGAYEQYF
-,TRBV28,-,TRBJ1-2,TGTGCCACCAGGAGGAACTATGGCTACACCTTC,CATRRNYGYTF